The 14 T cell receptor beta chains in this list originate from one sample, sequenced in a study of cytomegalovirus exposure and HLA in healthy donors. Profiling relied on immunoSEQ multiplex PCR, and the TCRdb table lists in-frame clones only, not all of them. The table shows approximately 100,000 clones, with about 93% occurring only once. Source material: PBMCs. Source of these receptors: a woman in her thirties in good health and CMV-seropositive.

The chain has TRBV5-1 and TRBJ2-6; 9 bases match TRBD1. There are 23 residues in the CDR3. The V gene's germline CDR1 is SGHRS and CDR2 YFSETQ. V lost 0 bases, J lost 0 bases, and 19 bases stayed unmatched. Written as DNA, the CDR3 is TGCGCCAGCAGCTTGGTTGGTCGACCCCTTTTGGGACAGGGAAACTCTGGGGCCAACGTCCTGACTTTC. This codes for CASSLVGRPLLGQGNSGANVLTF.

The rearrangement uses TRBV27 and TRBJ2-1, with 11 bases identical to TRBD2. In germline, CDR1 is MNHEY, CDR2 SMNVEV (reference sequence). Unmatched junction bases numbered 8, after V lost 2 bases and J lost 8 bases. This CDR3 is built from 16 residues. In nucleotides, the CDR3 is TGTGCCAGCAGTTTAAGATCTAGCGGGAGGTCCGATGAGCAGTTCTTC. Translating it yields CASSLRSSGRSDEQFF.

CDR3 sequence (DNA): TGTGCCAGCAGTTTGCTGGCTAGCGGGAGGGGCTACAATGAGCAGTTCTTC. It specifies CASSLLASGRGYNEQFF. The chain links TRBV28 to TRBJ2-1; 12 positions agree with TRBD2. V trimming: 3 bases; J trimming: 3 bases; junction bases outside the gene matches: 6. Germline assignment: CDR1 MDHEN and CDR2 SYDVKM. The length of the CDR3 is 17 residues.

The chain recombines TRBV13 with TRBJ2-2; 9 nucleotides agree with TRBD2. This CDR3 has 17 amino acids. Germline V gene lookup returns CDR1 PRHDT and CDR2 FYEKMQ (reference sequence). The V segment lost 3 bases and the J segment 5 bases; nucleotides outside the gene matches: 10. This CDR3 reads CASSFAHLAGMTGELFF. Here the CDR3 DNA reads TGTGCCAGCAGCTTCGCCCACCTAGCGGGAATGACCGGGGAGCTGTTTTTT.

The chain uses TRBV16 and TRBJ1-5; no clear D gene. This CDR3 is 15 amino acids long. Germline V lookup: CDR1 KGHSY, CDR2 FQNENV. Trimming shortened V by 1 base and J by 0 bases, and 7 bases separated the two germline ends. In nucleotides, the CDR3 is TGTGCCAGCAGCCAATGCGGCAATAGCAATCAGCCCCAGCATTTT. Protein product: CASSQCGNSNQPQHF.

The chain couples TRBV6-6 to TRBJ2-7, with D possibly TRBD1 on 5 matching bases. In germline, CDR1 is MNHNY, CDR2 SVGAGI (reference sequence). CDR3 length: 14 residues. Trimming removed 6 bases from V and 8 bases from J, with 20 bases in between. The CDR3 DNA follows: TGTGCCAGCAGATCTCATGGCAGGGAAGTAAAGCAGTACTTC. Amino acids: CASRSHGREVKQYF.

The chain has TRBV28 and TRBJ1-2; maybe TRBD1 (6 bases). V lost 8 bases to trimming and J lost 4 bases, with 11 bases between them. This CDR3 is built from 12 residues. Germline CDR1 reads MDHEN; CDR2 reads SYDVKM. The DNA of the CDR3 is TGTGCCAGCTGCACAGGGAGCTATGGCTACACCTTC. Its protein is CASCTGSYGYTF.

V is TRBV6-6 and J is TRBJ1-5; TRBD1 might be the D (6 bases). Germline V CDR1 and CDR2: MNHNY, SVGAGI (reference sequence). This CDR3 has 16 residues. V shed 7 bases and J shed 5 bases, with 21 bases lying between them. CDR3 in DNA: TGTGCCAGCAAAGAAGATCTCCGACAGGCTGATCAGCCCCAGCATTTT. This codes for CASKEDLRQADQPQHF.

V usage is TRBV28 and J usage is TRBJ2-7; a weak D match, TRBD2 (6 bases). Germline CDR1 and CDR2: MDHEN and SYDVKM. The CDR3 covers 13 residues. With 10 bases removed from V and 3 bases from J, the gap between germline ends came to 16 bases. In nucleotides, the CDR3 is TGTGCCATACGGGGGAGCGGAATCTACGAGCAGTACTTC. Its translation is CAIRGSGIYEQYF.

A single count supports this clone. At one boundary the junction diverges from the germline segment, which might be a read error. This chain links TRBV29-1 with TRBJ2-5; perhaps TRBD2 as D (5 bases). The CDR3 is 14 amino acids. Germline CDR1 and CDR2: SQVTM and ANQGSEA. CDR3 protein: CSVEGGGGGETQYF. CDR3 DNA: TGCAGCGTCGAAGGCGGTGGAGGTGGGGAGACCCAGTACTTC.

The chain links TRBV4-3 to TRBJ2-7; D may be TRBD2 (6 bases). Germline V gene lookup returns CDR1 LGHNA and CDR2 YSLEER. V lost 0 bases and J 0 bases, leaving 12 bases between the germline ends. The CDR3 sequence is 16 residues long. The CDR3, as DNA: TGCGCCAGCAGCCAAGAGCACGGGGGTGGCTCCTACGAGCAGTACTTC. Translated, it gives CASSQEHGGGSYEQYF.

Written as DNA, the CDR3 is TGTGCCAGCAGTGAAGGCCCCACAGCGGACTATGGCTACACCTTC. Its translation: CASSEGPTADYGYTF. This chain joins TRBV6-1 and TRBJ1-2; D uncertain. The CDR3 covers 15 residues. The V gene lost 1 base and the J gene lost 3 bases, with 12 bases spanning the gap. Germline-derived CDR1 and CDR2 are MNHNS and SASEGT.

The chain uses TRBV30 and TRBJ2-3; maybe TRBD2 (6 bases). CDR3 size: 13 residues. V gave up 2 bases and J gave up 4 bases, with 10 bases separating them. Germline V CDR1 and CDR2: GTSNPN, SVGIG (reference sequence). The CDR3 coding sequence is TGTGCCTGGAGTACGACGGGAGCAGATACGCAGTATTTT. It translates to CAWSTTGADTQYF. The whole variable domain, remainder taken from reference TRBV30 and TRBJ2-3, is SQTIHQWPATLVQPVGSPLSLECTVEGTSNPNLYWYRQAAGRGLQLLFYSVGIGQISSEVPQNLSASRPQDRQFILSSKKLLLSDSGFYLCAWSTTGADTQYFGPGTRLTVL.

This sequence joins TRBV11-2 and TRBJ2-7; tentative D call: TRBD1 (6 bases). CDR3 length: 15 amino acids. V lost 5 bases and J 7 bases, leaving 21 bases between the germline ends. Germline V gene sequence: CDR1 SGHAT, CDR2 FQNNGV. Written as DNA, the CDR3 is TGTGCCAGCAGCCTCCCCCCGGGACACCATCTGGAGCAGTACTTC. Amino acids: CASSLPPGHHLEQYF.